The 14 T cell receptor beta chains given below trace back to one sample, sequenced in a study of shared clonotypes between healthy human individuals (dated by TCRdb to about 2020). Receptor libraries were prepared by the immunoSEQ multiplex PCR assay. TCRdb re-hosts the immuneACCESS table, in-frame sequences only. Its copies lack some clones; in the studies checked, an unresolved V gene accounts for under half of them, and the cause for the rest is not known. The sample table shows 2.3 million or so clones, and approximately 93% are seen once. In total, the top ten clones hold about 0.37% of the sample. Specimen: naive CD4+ T cells from PBMCs. The label giving this sample's cell subset or site can be read as: CD45RA+ positively selected. These receptor sequences come from a man aged 18 to 30 in good health. Some clones in this sample may be carry-over from other donors' samples.

CDR3 sequence (DNA): TGTGCCAGCAGCATCCGGACAGGGGAGATCTACGAGCAGTACTTC. Its translation is CASSIRTGEIYEQYF. V is TRBV11-3 and J is TRBJ2-7, with 9 bases fitting TRBD1. Losses at the gene ends were 5 bases for V and 3 bases for J; bases not matched to a gene: 8. Germline CDR1 is SGHNT and CDR2 is YENEEA. This CDR3 has 15 amino acids.

This rearrangement joins TRBV9 to TRBJ2-3; D may be TRBD1 or TRBD2 (5 bases each). V dropped 3 bases and J dropped 4 bases, with 18 bases sitting between them. The CDR3 runs 16 residues. Germline V gives CDR1 SGDLS, CDR2 YYNGEE. The DNA for the CDR3 is TGTGCCAGCAGCGCAACCGGGACCCCCCCGGCAGATACGCAGTATTTT. This translates into CASSATGTPPADTQYF. Using reference TRBV9 and TRBJ2-3 for the parts outside the CDR3, the full variable domain is DSGVTQTPKHLITATGQRVTLRCSPRSGDLSVYWYQQSLDQGLQFLIQYYNGEERAKGNILERFSAQQFPDLHSELNLSSLELGDSALYFCASSATGTPPADTQYFGPGTRLTVL.

The chain links TRBV5-6 to TRBJ2-7, with 8 nucleotides matching TRBD2. There are 15 residues in the CDR3. Germline lookup yields CDR1 SGHDT and CDR2 YYEEEE. With 4 bases clipped from V and 0 bases from J, the junction kept 6 bases outside the gene matches. The CDR3 coding sequence is TGTGCCAGCAGCAAACTAGCGGAGAGCTCCTACGAGCAGTACTTC. Amino acid sequence: CASSKLAESSYEQYF.

As concerns this clone: Other nucleotide sequences from this sample produce the same CDR3. This sequence joins TRBV28 and TRBJ1-3, with D perhaps TRBD1 (6 bases). V was shortened by 3 bases and J by 0 bases, with 9 bases between the two germline ends. CDR3 length: 15 amino acids. From germline, CDR1 is MDHEN and CDR2 SYDVKM. CDR3 DNA sequence: TGTGCCAGCAGTTTTACAGGGAGCTCTGGAAACACCATATATTTT. Its protein is CASSFTGSSGNTIYF.

The rearrangement links TRBV11-2 to TRBJ2-5; 11 bases are a match to TRBD1. The CDR3 sequence is 16 residues long. J lost 3 bases, V lost 0 bases, and 3 bases had no gene match. CDR1 is SGHAT and CDR2 is FQNNGV in the germline V gene. In DNA form, the CDR3 reads TGTGCCAGCAGCTTAGATAGGGGACAGGGGGAAGAGACCCAGTACTTC. Translated: CASSLDRGQGEETQYF. Combining the CDR3 with reference TRBV11-2 and TRBJ2-5 gives the whole variable domain EAGVAQSPRYKIIEKRQSVAFWCNPISGHATLYWYQQILGQGPKLLIQFQNNGVVDDSQLPKDRFSAERLKGVDSTLKIQPAKLEDSAVYLCASSLDRGQGEETQYFGPGTRLLVL.

The chain employs TRBV10-3 and TRBJ1-3, with unresolved D. From germline, CDR1 is ENHRY and CDR2 SYGVKD. The CDR3 covers 15 residues. Trimming shortened V by 3 bases and J by 0 bases, and 9 bases separated the two germline ends. CDR3 loop: CAISEFWDSGNTIYF. DNA for the CDR3: TGTGCCATCAGTGAATTTTGGGACTCTGGAAACACCATATATTTT.

CDR3 nucleotide sequence: TGTGCCTTAACCGGGACAGGGGGCCTCTCGGGCGAGCAGTACTTC. Protein: CALTGTGGLSGEQYF. The chain couples TRBV27 to TRBJ2-7, with TRBD1 matching over 12 bases. The CDR3 spans 15 residues. The germline V gene encodes CDR1 MNHEY and CDR2 SMNVEV (reference sequence). The junction had 14 bases not matched to a gene; V was cut back by 11 bases and J by 6 bases.

The rearrangement links TRBV4-1 to TRBJ2-5, with D unresolved. The CDR3 spans 15 residues. The V and J ends lost 1 base and 1 base respectively, with 10 bases between them. CDR1 and CDR2 from the germline V gene are MGHRA and YSYEKL. In DNA form, the CDR3 reads TGCGCCAGCAGCCAAGTCTCCGTCGTCCAAGAGACCCAGTACTTC. Translating it yields CASSQVSVVQETQYF.

The chain uses TRBV5-1 and TRBJ2-7; 9 nucleotides match TRBD2. Per the germline V gene, CDR1 is SGHRS and CDR2 is YFSETQ. Unmatched junction bases numbered 10, after V lost 4 bases and J lost 2 bases. This CDR3 is 16 amino acids long. CDR3 region: CASSLGLSGGTYEQYF. In DNA, the CDR3 is TGCGCCAGCAGCCTGGGGTTGAGCGGGGGGACCTACGAGCAGTACTTC.

The V gene is TRBV7-2, the J gene TRBJ2-1, with a weak D call TRBD2 (6 bases). V lost 1 base and J lost 2, with 12 bases in between. This CDR3 has 16 residues. The germline V gene encodes CDR1 SGHTA and CDR2 FQGNSA. The CDR3 DNA is TGTGCCAGCAGCTTAGGGGGCACGGGAGCCTACAATGAGCAGTTCTTC. Translating gives CASSLGGTGAYNEQFF.

The chain joins TRBV18 to TRBJ1-5, with D perhaps matching TRBD1 (6 bases). CDR1 and CDR2 (germline): KGHSH, LQKENI. V was cut by 5 bases and J by 1 base, with 12 bases left in between. The CDR3 has 15 amino acids. CDR3 amino acids: CASSTSTGSNQPQHF. In nucleotides, the CDR3 is TGTGCCAGCTCAACATCAACAGGGAGCAATCAGCCCCAGCATTTT. Drawing the rest from reference TRBV18 and TRBJ1-5, the complete variable domain is NAGVMQNPRHLVRRRGQEARLRCSPMKGHSHVYWYRQLPEEGLKFMVYLQKENIIDESGMPKERFSAEFPKEGPSILRIQQVVRGDSAAYFCASSTSTGSNQPQHFGDGTRLSIL.

Notes on this clone: Other DNA sequences within the sample encode an identical CDR3. J is TRBJ1-3 and V is TRBV9, with D perhaps TRBD1 (6 bases). The CDR3 totals 15 residues. Trimming removed 2 bases at V and 0 bases at J, with 9 bases between. Looked up from germline, CDR1 is SGDLS and CDR2 is YYNGEE. The CDR3: CASSVTGVSGNTIYF. The CDR3 DNA follows: TGTGCCAGCAGCGTGACAGGAGTCTCTGGAAACACCATATATTTT.

The chain employs TRBV27 and TRBJ1-1; 7 nucleotides agree with TRBD1. The CDR3 is 15 residues long. J gave up 3 bases and V 5 bases, and 9 bases lay outside the gene matches. Germline V gene lookup returns CDR1 MNHEY and CDR2 SMNVEV (reference sequence). The chain's CDR3 is CASSIRQGLDTEAFF. The CDR3 bases are TGTGCCAGCAGTATTCGACAGGGTTTGGACACTGAAGCTTTCTTT.

This clone occurred once. The chain has TRBV5-1 and TRBJ1-3; 9 bases line up with TRBD1. In germline, CDR1 is SGHRS, CDR2 YFSETQ. V lost 4 bases, J lost 1 base, and 9 bases stayed unmatched. The CDR3 totals 17 residues. The CDR3 protein is CASSPPSGTGSGNTIYF. The CDR3 DNA sequence: TGCGCCAGCAGCCCCCCCTCCGGGACAGGGTCTGGAAACACCATATATTTT.